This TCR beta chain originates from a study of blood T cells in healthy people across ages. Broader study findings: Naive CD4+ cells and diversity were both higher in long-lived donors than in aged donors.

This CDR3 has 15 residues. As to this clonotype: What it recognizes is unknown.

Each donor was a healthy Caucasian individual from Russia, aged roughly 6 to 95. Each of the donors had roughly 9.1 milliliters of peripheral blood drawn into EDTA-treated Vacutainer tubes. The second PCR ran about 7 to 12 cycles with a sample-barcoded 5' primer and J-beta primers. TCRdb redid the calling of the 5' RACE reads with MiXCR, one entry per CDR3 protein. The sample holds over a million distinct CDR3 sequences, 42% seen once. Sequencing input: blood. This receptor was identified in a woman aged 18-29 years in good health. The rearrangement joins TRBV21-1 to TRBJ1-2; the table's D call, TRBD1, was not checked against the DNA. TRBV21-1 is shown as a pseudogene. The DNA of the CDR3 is TGTGCCAGCAGCAAATTAGGGGGCAGACAGTATGGCTACACCTTC. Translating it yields CASSKLGGRQYGYTF.